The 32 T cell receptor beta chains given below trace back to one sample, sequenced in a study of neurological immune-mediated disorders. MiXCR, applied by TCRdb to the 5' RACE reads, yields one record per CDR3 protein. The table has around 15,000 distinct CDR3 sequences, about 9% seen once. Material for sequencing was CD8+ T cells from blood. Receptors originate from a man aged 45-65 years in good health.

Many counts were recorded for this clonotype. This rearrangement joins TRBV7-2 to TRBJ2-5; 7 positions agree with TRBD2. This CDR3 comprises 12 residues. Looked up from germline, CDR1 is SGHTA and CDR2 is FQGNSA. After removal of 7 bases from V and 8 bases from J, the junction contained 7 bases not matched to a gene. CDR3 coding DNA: TGTGCCAGCATAGGGACTACCAATACCCAGTACTTC. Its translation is CASIGTTNTQYF.

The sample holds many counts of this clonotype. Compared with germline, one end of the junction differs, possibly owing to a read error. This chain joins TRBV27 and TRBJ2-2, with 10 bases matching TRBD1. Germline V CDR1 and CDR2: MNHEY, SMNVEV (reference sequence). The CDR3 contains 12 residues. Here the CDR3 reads CASRTGTGDLFF. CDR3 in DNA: TGTGCCAGCAGGACTGGGACAGGGGATCTGTTTTTT.

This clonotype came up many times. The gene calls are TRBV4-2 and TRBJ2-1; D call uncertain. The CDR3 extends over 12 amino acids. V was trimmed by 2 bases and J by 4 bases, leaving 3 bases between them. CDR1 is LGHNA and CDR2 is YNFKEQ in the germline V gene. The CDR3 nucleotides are TGTGCCAGCAGCCAAACATACAATGAGCAGTTCTTC. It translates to CASSQTYNEQFF.

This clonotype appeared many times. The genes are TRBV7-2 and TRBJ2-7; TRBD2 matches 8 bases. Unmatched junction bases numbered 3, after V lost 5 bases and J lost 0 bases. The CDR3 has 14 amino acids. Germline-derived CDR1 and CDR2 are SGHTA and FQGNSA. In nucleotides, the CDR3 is TGTGCCAGCAGCCCGGGAGGGCCCTCCTACGAGCAGTACTTC. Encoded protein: CASSPGGPSYEQYF.

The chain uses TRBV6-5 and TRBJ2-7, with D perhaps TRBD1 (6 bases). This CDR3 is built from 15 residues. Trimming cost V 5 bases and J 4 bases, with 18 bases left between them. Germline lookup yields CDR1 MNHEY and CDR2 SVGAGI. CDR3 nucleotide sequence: TGTGCCAGCAGTGCACGAAGGCAGGGGTGGTACGAGCAGTACTTC. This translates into CASSARRQGWYEQYF.

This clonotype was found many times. The CDR3 sequence: CASSQGTPVWANVLTF. DNA of the CDR3: TGTGCCAGCAGCCAAGGGACACCGGTTTGGGCCAACGTCCTGACTTTC. This chain connects TRBV5-6 to TRBJ2-6, with D possibly being TRBD1 (6 bases). CDR1 and CDR2 (germline): SGHDT, YYEEEE. The CDR3 runs to 16 residues. The ends were cut back, 4 bases at V and 5 bases at J, with 16 bases in the middle. The variable domain in full, with the rest retrieved from reference TRBV5-6 and TRBJ2-6, is DAGVTQSPTHLIKTRGQQVTLRCSPKSGHDTVSWYQQALGQGPQFIFQYYEEEERQRGNFPDRFSGHQFPNYSSELNVNALLLGDSALYLCASSQGTPVWANVLTFGAGSRLTVL.

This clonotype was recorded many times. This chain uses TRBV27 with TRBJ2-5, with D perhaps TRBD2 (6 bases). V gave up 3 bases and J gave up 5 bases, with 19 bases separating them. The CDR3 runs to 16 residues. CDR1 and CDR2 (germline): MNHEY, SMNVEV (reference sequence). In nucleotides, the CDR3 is TGTGCCAGCAGTTTCCTCCCGGGCGGGATTGGGGAGACCCAGTACTTC. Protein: CASSFLPGGIGETQYF.

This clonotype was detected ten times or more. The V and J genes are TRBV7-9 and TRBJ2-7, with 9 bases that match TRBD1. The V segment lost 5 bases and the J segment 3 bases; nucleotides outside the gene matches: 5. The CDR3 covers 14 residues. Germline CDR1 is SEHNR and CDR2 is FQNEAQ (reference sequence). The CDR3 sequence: CASSQRDRVYEQYF. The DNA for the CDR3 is TGTGCCAGCAGCCAAAGGGACAGGGTCTACGAGCAGTACTTC. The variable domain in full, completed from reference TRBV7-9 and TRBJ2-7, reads DTGVSQNPRHKITKRGQNVTFRCDPISEHNRLYWYRQTLGQGPEFLTYFQNEAQLEKSRLLSDRFSAERPKGSFSTLEIQRTEQGDSAMYLCASSQRDRVYEQYFGPGTRLTVT.

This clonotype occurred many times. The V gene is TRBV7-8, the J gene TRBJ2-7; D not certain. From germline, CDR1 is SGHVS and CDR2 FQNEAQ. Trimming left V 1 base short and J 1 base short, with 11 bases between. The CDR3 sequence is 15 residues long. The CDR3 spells CASSLVIGSSYEQYF. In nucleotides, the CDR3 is TGTGCCAGCAGCTTAGTGATAGGGTCTTCCTACGAGCAGTACTTC.

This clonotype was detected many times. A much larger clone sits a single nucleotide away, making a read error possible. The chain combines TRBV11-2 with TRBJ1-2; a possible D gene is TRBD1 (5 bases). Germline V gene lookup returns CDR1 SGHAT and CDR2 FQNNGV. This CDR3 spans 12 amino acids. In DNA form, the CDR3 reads TGTACCAGCAGCTTGGGGGAGGATGGCTACACCTTC. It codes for CTSSLGEDGYTF. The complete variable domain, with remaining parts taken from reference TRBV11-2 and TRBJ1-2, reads EAGVAQSPRYKIIEKRQSVAFWCNPISGHATLYWYQQILGQGPKLLIQFQNNGVVDDSQLPKDRFSAERLKGVDSTLKIQPAKLEDSAVYLCTSSLGEDGYTFGSGTRLTVV.

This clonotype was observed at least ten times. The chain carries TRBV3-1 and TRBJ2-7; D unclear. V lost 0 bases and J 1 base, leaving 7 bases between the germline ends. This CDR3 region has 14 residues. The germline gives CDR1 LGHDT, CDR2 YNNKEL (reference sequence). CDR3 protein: CASSQEEQSYEQYF. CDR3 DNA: TGTGCCAGCAGCCAAGAGGAACAGTCCTACGAGCAGTACTTC.

This CDR3 reads CASSRTSGYNEQFF. CDR3 bases: TGTGCCAGCAGTCGGACTAGCGGGTACAATGAGCAGTTCTTC. The rearrangement joins TRBV12-3 or TRBV12-4 to TRBJ2-1; 11 nucleotides agree with TRBD2. This CDR3 comprises 14 residues. Trimming cost V 5 bases and J 4 bases; bases outside gene matches: 1.

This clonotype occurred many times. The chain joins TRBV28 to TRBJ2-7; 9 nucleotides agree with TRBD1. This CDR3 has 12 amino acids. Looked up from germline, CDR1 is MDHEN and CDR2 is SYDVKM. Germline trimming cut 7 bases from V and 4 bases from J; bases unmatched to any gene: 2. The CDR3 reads CASTDRGYEQYF. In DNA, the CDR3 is TGTGCCAGCACGGACAGGGGTTACGAGCAGTACTTC.

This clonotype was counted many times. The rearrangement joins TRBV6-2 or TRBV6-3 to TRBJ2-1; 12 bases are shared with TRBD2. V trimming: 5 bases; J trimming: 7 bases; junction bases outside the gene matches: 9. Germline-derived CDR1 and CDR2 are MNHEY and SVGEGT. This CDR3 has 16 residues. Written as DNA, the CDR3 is TGTGCCAGCAGTACATCGACTAGCGGGAGTTGGAATGAGCAGTTCTTC. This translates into CASSTSTSGSWNEQFF.

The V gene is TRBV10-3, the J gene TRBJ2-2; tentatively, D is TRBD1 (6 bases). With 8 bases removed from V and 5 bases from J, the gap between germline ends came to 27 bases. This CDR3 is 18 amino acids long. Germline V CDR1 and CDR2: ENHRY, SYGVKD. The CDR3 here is CAIRPLLPGHVMTGELFF. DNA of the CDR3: TGTGCCATCCGCCCCCTCCTCCCGGGACATGTCATGACCGGGGAGCTGTTTTTT.

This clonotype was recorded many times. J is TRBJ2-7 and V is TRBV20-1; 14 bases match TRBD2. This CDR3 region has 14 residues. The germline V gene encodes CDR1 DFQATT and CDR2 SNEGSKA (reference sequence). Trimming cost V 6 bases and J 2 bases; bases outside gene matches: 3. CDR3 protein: CSAKTSGRAYEQYF. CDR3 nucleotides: TGCAGTGCAAAGACTAGCGGGAGGGCCTACGAGCAGTACTTC.

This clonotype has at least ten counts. CDR3 residues: CAISWGPGNQPQHF. As DNA, the CDR3 is TGTGCCATCAGTTGGGGGCCCGGGAATCAGCCCCAGCATTTT. The rearrangement links TRBV10-3 to TRBJ1-5; perhaps TRBD1 as D (6 bases). Germline V lookup: CDR1 ENHRY, CDR2 SYGVKD. V was pared by 5 bases and J by 4 bases, with 12 bases between. The CDR3 contains 14 residues.

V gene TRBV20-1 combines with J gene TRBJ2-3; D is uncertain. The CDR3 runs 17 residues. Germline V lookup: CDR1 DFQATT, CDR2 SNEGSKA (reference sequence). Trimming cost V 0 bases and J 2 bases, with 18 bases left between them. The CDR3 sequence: CSARDPLDQLPTDTQYF. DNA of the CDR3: TGCAGTGCTAGAGATCCCCTGGACCAACTCCCCACAGATACGCAGTATTTT.

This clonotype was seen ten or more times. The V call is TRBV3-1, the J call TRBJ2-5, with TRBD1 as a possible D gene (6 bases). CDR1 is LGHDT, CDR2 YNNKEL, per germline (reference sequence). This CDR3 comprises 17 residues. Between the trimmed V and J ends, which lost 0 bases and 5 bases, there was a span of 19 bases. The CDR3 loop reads CASSQEEVSRGSETQYF. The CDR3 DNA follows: TGTGCCAGCAGCCAAGAGGAGGTTTCGAGGGGGAGTGAGACCCAGTACTTC.

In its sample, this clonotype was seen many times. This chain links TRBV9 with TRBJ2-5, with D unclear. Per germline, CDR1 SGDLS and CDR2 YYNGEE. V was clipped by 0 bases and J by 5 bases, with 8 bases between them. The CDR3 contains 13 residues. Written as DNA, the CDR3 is TGTGCCAGCAGCGTAGGTGGCGAGGAGACCCAGTACTTC. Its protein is CASSVGGEETQYF.

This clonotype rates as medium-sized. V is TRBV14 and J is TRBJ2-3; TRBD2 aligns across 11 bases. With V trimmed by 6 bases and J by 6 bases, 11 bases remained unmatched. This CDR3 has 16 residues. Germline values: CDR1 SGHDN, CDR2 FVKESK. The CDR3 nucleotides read TGTGCCAGCAGTCCCGTGGTAGCGGGAGGGGCGGATACGCAGTATTTT. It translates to CASSPVVAGGADTQYF.

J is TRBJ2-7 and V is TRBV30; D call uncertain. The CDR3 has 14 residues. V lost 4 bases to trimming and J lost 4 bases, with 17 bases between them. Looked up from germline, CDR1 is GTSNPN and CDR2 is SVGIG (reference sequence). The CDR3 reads CAWTTASDWYEQYF. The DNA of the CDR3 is TGTGCCTGGACTACGGCTTCCGACTGGTACGAGCAGTACTTC.

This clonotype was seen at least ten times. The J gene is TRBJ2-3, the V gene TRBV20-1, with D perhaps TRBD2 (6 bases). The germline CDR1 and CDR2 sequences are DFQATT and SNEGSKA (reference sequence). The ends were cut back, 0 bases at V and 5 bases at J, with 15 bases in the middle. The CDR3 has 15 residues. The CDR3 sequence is CSARDRVPRGDTQYF. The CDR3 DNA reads TGCAGTGCTAGAGATCGGGTGCCGCGGGGAGATACGCAGTATTTT.

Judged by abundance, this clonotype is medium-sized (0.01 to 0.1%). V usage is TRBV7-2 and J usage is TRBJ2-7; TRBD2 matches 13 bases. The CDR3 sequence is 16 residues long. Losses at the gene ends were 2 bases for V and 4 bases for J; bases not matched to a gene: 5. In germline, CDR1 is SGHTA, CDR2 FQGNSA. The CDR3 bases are TGTGCCAGCAGCTTAACACTAGCGGGAGGGGGTTACGAGCAGTACTTC. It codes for CASSLTLAGGGYEQYF.

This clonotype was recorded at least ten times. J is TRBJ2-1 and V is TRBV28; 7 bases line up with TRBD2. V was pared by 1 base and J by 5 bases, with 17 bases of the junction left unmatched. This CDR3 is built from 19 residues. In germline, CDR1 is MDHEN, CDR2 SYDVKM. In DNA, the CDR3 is TGTGCCAGCAGTTTATTTGGTTCAATACTAGCGAGGGGACACAATGAGCAGTTCTTC. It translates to CASSLFGSILARGHNEQFF.

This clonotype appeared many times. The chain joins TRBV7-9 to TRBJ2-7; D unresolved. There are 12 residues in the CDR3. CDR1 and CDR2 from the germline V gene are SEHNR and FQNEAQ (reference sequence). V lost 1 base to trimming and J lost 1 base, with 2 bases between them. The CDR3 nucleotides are TGTGCCAGCAGCTTAGTTTCCTACGAGCAGTACTTC. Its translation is CASSLVSYEQYF.

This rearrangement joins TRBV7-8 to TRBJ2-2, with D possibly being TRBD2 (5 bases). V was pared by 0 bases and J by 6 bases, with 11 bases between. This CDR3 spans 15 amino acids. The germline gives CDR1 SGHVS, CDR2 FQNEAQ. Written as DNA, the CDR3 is TGTGCCAGCAGCTTAGCGCGGGCCGGGCCCGGGGAGCTGTTTTTT. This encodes CASSLARAGPGELFF. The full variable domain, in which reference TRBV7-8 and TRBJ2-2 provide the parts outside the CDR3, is GAGVSQSPRYKVAKRGQDVALRCDPISGHVSLFWYQQALGQGPEFLTYFQNEAQLDKSGLPSDRFFAERPEGSVSTLKIQRTQQEDSAVYLCASSLARAGPGELFFGEGSRLTVL.

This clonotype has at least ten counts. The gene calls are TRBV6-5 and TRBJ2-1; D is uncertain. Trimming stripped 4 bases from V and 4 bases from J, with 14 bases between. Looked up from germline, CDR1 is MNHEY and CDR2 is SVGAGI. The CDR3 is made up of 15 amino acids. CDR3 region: CASSSESVWYNEQFF. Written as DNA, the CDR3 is TGTGCCAGCAGTTCCGAATCCGTCTGGTACAATGAGCAGTTCTTC.

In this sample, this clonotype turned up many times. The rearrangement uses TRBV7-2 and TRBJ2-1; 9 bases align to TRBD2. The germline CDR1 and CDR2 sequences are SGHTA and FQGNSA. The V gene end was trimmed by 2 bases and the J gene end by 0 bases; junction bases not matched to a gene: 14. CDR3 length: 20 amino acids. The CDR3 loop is CASSLILVAGDRSSYNEQFF. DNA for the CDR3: TGTGCCAGCAGCTTAATATTAGTAGCGGGAGATAGGAGCTCCTACAATGAGCAGTTCTTC.

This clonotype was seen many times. Here the CDR3 DNA reads TGTGCCAGCAGCCCCCGGGACAGAGCCTACGAGCAGTACTTC. Amino acids: CASSPRDRAYEQYF. The chain uses TRBV7-9 and TRBJ2-7; 7 nucleotides agree with TRBD1. The CDR3 extends over 14 amino acids. V trimming: 5 bases; J trimming: 2 bases; junction bases outside the gene matches: 6. CDR1 is SEHNR, CDR2 FQNEAQ, per germline (reference sequence).

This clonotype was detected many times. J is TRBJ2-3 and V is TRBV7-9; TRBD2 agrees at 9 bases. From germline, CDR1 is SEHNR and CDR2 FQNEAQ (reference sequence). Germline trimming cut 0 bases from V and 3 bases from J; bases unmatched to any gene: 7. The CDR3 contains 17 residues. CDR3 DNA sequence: TGTGCCAGCAGCTTAGCGGGGGTAGCGGGAGCAACAGATACGCAGTATTTT. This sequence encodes CASSLAGVAGATDTQYF.

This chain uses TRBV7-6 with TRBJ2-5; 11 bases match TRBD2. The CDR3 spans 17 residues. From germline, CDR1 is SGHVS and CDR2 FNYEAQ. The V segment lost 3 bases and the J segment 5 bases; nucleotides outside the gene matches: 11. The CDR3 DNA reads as TGTGCCAGCAGCTTGTGGACTAGCGGGCCCTACCTGGAGACCCAGTACTTC. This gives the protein CASSLWTSGPYLETQYF.